This T cell receptor (beta chain) is from a study of T-cell reconstitution after alpha-beta-depleted transplantation in children listed by TCRdb under 2016. For context, the study as a whole: Using TCR repertoire profiling, the study quantitatively followed how T-cell immune reconstitution unfolded in children after TCRalphabeta/CD19-depleted allogeneic hematopoietic cell transplantation.

This specimen's treatment or condition label, per the study, means: allogeneic hematopoietic cell transplantation with graft depleted of TCRalphabeta T cells and CD19 B cells. Transplant recipients were children who received TCRalphabeta/CD19-depleted allogeneic hematopoietic cell grafts. With regard to this clonotype: Its antigen is not yet known. No much larger clonotype is one base removed from it; base qualities were not supplied.

The library was obtained by PCR. For sequencing, an Illumina HiSeq 2500 was employed. To normalize quantification of the TCRbeta repertoire, the TCR libraries were built with molecular barcoding that relied on unique molecular identifiers. The raw public reads went through TCRdb reprocessing: fastp at Q25, MiXCR clone calling, in-frame beta chains kept. Rows matching on CDR3 protein sequence are summarized as one entry with the most common DNA and genes. The sample records around 580,000 distinct CDR3 sequences, 23% of which are singletons. The ten largest make up roughly an eighth of the sample. Overall study results and their limits: In some patients, the high TCRbeta diversity seen at day 60 was put down to recipient T cells and intrathymic progenitors that had survived conditioning. Hyperexpanded clone frequencies declined over subsequent months; after one year, T-cell counts and TCRbeta diversity were mostly attributed to newly produced T cells. The apparently early recovery of alphabetaT-cell counts about two months after transplant reportedly depended on only several hundred rapidly expanded clones that came from non-depleted graft cells.

V and J are truncated by 10 bases and 4 bases respectively, leaving an intervening sequence of 18 bases. The CDR3 goes from the cysteine to the phenylalanine over 14 residues. This entry keeps only the CDR3 DNA: 42 bases, framed from base 1. CDR1 and CDR2 are read off the germline V gene as KGHDR and SFDVKD. The chain couples TRBV24-1 to TRBJ2-5; a confident D gene designation cannot be given. The receptor comes from a boy younger than two who had a stem cell transplant for acute myeloid leukemia, so the T cells may come from the graft donor. Sequenced material: PBMCs, mostly from graft donor cells, taken 360 days after TCRalphabeta/CD19-depleted stem cell transplant. The CDR3 sequence is CATVRADARETQYF. The sequenced DNA is TGTGCCACGGTTCGGGCCGACGCGAGAGAGACCCAGTACTTC.